The clone carrying this T cell receptor beta chain has a count of ten or more. What it binds is not known. Molecular-barcoded quantitative 5'-RACE produced these TCR beta libraries. TCRdb recomputed calls from the 5' RACE reads with MiXCR, one row per CDR3 protein. The sample comprises about 190,000 distinct CDR3 sequences, 10% to 15% of which are singletons, and more than 9.5% rests with the top ten. This CDR3 is built from 12 residues. Trimming stripped 0 bases from V and 0 bases from J, with 0 bases between. Germline lookup yields CDR1 ENHRY and CDR2 SYGVKD. The source of the sample is a study of CD8 T cells in ankylosing spondylitis. General study findings and limits: Previously reported in reactive arthritis synovial fluid and blood were some of the motif variants. Clones tied to disease were said to be significantly enriched in matched ankylosing spondylitis synovial fluid. What seemed typical of ankylosing spondylitis blood was a TCR beta motif built from several highly homologous variants.

The TCR originated in a female donor with ankylosing spondylitis or in good health (not recorded which). Sequenced: blood, either unsorted or a sorted T cell fraction (not recorded which). This chain joins TRBV10-3 and TRBJ2-7, with unresolved D. CDR3: CAISESSYEQYF. As DNA, the CDR3 is TGTGCCATCAGTGAGTCCTCCTACGAGCAGTACTTC.